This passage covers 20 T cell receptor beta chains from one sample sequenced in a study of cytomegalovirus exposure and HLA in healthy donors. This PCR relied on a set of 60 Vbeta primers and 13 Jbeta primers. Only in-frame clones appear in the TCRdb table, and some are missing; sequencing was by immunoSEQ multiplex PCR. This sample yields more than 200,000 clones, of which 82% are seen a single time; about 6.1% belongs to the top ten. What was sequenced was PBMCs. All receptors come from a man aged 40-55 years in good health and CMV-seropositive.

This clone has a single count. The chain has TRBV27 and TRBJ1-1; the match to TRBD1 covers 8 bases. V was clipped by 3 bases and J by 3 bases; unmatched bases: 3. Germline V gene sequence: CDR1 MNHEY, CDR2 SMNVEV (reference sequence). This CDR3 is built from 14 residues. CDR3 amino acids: CASSFGQGYTEAFF. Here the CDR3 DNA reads TGTGCCAGCAGTTTTGGACAGGGCTACACTGAAGCTTTCTTT.

Here the CDR3 reads CASSPQQGVTDTQYF. CDR3 bases: TGCGCCAGCAGCCCCCAGCAGGGGGTCACAGATACGCAGTATTTT. The chain combines TRBV4-1 with TRBJ2-3; 7 positions agree with TRBD1. Germline V gene data show CDR1 as MGHRA and CDR2 as YSYEKL. V dropped 4 bases and J dropped 2; count of bases not matched to a gene: 6. The CDR3 is 15 amino acids.

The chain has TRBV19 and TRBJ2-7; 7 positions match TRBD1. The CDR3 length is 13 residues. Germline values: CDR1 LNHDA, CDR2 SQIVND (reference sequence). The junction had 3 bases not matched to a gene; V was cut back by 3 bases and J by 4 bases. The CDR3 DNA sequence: TGTGCCAGTAGTATCGGGACAGTTTACGAGCAGTACTTC. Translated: CASSIGTVYEQYF.

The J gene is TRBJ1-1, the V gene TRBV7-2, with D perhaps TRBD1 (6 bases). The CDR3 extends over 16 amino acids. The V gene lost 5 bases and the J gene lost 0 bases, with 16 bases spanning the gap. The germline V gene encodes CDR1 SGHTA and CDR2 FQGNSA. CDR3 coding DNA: TGTGCCAGCAGCCCCGGACAGCGCATCTTGAACACTGAAGCTTTCTTT. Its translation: CASSPGQRILNTEAFF. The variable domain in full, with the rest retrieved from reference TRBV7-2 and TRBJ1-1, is GAGVSQSPSNKVTEKGKDVELRCDPISGHTALYWYRQSLGQGLEFLIYFQGNSAPDKSGLPSDRFSAERTGGSVSTLTIQRTQQEDSAVYLCASSPGQRILNTEAFFGQGTRLTVV.

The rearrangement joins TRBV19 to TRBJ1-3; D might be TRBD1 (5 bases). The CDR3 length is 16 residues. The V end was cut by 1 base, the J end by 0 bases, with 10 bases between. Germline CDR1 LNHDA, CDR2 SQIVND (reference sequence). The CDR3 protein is CASSIGGRASGNTIYF. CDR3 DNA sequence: TGTGCCAGTAGTATAGGAGGCAGGGCCTCTGGAAACACCATATATTTT.

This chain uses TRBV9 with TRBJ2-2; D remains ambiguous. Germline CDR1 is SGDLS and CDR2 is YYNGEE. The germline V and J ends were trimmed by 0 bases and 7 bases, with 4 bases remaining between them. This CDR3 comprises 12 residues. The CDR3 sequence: CASSVGDGELFF. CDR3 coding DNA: TGTGCCAGCAGCGTAGGCGACGGGGAGCTGTTTTTT.

The CDR3 coding sequence is TGTGCCAGCAGCTCGGGGGGCGGGGGGGCCGGCTACACCTTC. Its translation: CASSSGGGGAGYTF. The V call is TRBV5-6, the J call TRBJ1-2; a possible D gene is TRBD1 (6 bases). Trimming removed 3 bases at V and 8 bases at J, with 17 bases between. Germline values: CDR1 SGHDT, CDR2 YYEEEE. CDR3 size: 14 residues.

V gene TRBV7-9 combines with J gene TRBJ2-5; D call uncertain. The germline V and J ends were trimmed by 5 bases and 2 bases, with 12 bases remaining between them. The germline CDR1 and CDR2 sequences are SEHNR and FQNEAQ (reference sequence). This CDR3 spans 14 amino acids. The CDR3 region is CASSPEQIQETQYF. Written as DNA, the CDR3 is TGTGCCAGCAGCCCCGAACAGATACAAGAGACCCAGTACTTC. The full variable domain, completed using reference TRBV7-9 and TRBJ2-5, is DTGVSQNPRHKITKRGQNVTFRCDPISEHNRLYWYRQTLGQGPEFLTYFQNEAQLEKSRLLSDRFSAERPKGSFSTLEIQRTEQGDSAMYLCASSPEQIQETQYFGPGTRLLVL.

The CDR3 sequence is CASSDSQYGYTF. The CDR3 DNA follows: TGTGCCAGCAGTGACTCGCAGTATGGCTACACCTTC. The chain links TRBV6-4 to TRBJ1-2; D gene unclear. V lost 0 bases and J lost 5, with 4 bases in between. The CDR3 spans 12 residues. CDR1 is MRHNA and CDR2 is SNTAGT in the germline V gene.

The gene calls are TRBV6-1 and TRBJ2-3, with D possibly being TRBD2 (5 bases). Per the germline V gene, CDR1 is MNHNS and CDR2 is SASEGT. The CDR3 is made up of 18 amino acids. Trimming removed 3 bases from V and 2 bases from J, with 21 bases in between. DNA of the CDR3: TGTGCCAGCAGTGACCGAGGAGGCCTGGGGTGGGTCACAGATACGCAGTATTTT. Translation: CASSDRGGLGWVTDTQYF.

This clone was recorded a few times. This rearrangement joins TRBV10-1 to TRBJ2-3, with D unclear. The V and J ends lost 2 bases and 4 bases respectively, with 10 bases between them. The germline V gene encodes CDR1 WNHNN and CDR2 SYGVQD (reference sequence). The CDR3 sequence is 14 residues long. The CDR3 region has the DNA TGCGCCAGCAGTGAGACTGTCGGAGCAGATACGCAGTATTTT. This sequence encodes CASSETVGADTQYF.

The CDR3 DNA follows: TGTGCCAGCAGCGCATCCTACAGGGGGCAAACTGAAGCTTTCTTT. Translation gives CASSASYRGQTEAFF. The chain employs TRBV11-3 and TRBJ1-1, with TRBD1 identical over 9 bases. Germline CDR1 is SGHNT and CDR2 is YENEEA. V was pared by 5 bases and J by 5 bases, with 9 bases of the junction left unmatched. The CDR3 spans 15 residues.

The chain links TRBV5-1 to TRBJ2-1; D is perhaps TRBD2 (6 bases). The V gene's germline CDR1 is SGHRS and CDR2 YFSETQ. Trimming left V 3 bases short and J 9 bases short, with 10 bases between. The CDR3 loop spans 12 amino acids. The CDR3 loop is CASSSMGGEQFF. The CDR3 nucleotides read TGCGCCAGCAGCTCCATGGGGGGTGAGCAGTTCTTC.

In DNA form, the CDR3 reads TGCAGCGTTGAGACCCACGACAGGAGCTACGAGCAGTACTTC. It encodes CSVETHDRSYEQYF. The V and J genes are TRBV29-1 and TRBJ2-7; tentative D call: TRBD1 (6 bases). Germline CDR1 SQVTM, CDR2 ANQGSEA. V lost 3 bases to trimming and J lost 3 bases, with 15 bases between them. The CDR3 extends over 14 amino acids.

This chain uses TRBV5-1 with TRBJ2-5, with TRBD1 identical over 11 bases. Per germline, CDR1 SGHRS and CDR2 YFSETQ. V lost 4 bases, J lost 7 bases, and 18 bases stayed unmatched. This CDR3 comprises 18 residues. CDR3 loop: CASSRPRGQGALKVTQYF. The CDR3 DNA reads TGCGCCAGCAGCAGGCCCCGCGGACAGGGGGCCCTCAAGGTGACCCAGTACTTC.

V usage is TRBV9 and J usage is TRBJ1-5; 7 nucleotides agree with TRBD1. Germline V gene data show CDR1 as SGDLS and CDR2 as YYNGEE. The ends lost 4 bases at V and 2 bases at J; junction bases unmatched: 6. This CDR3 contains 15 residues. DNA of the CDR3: TGTGCCAGCAGCCCCGGGACAGTTGGCAATCAGCCCCAGCATTTT. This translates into CASSPGTVGNQPQHF.

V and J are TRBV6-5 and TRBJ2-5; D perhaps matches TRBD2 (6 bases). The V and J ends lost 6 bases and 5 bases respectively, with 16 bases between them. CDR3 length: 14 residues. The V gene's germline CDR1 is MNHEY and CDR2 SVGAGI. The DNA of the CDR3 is TGTGCCAGCAGCCAACCTCGGGACTCCGAGACCCAGTACTTC. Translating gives CASSQPRDSETQYF.

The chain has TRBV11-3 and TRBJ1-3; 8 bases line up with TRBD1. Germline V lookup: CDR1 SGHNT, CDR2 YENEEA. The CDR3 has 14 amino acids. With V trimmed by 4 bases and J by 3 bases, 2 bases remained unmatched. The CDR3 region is CASSSGTGGNTIYF. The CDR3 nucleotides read TGTGCCAGCAGCTCCGGGACAGGTGGAAACACCATATATTTT.

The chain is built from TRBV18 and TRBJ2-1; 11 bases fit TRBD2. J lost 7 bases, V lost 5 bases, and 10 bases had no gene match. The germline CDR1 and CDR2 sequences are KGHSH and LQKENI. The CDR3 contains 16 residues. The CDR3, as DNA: TGTGCCAGCTCATTTACCGGGACTAGCGGAAAAAATGAGCAGTTCTTC. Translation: CASSFTGTSGKNEQFF.

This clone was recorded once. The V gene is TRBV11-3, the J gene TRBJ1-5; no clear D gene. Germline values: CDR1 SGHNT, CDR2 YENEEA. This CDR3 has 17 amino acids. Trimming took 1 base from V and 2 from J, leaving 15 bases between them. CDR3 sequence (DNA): TGTGCCAGCAGCTTAGTGGAAGTCAACGGGGGCAATCAGCCCCAGCATTTT. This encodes CASSLVEVNGGNQPQHF. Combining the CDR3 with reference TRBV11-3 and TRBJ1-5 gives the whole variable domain EAGVVQSPRYKIIEKKQPVAFWCNPISGHNTLYWYLQNLGQGPELLIRYENEEAVDDSQLPKDRFSAERLKGVDSTLKIQPAELGDSAVYLCASSLVEVNGGNQPQHFGDGTRLSIL.